This T cell receptor beta chain is drawn from a study of cytomegalovirus exposure and HLA in healthy donors. General study findings and limits: For most TCR sequences rarity was the rule, although some public TCRs occurred in many donors.

All donors participated as healthy donors of bone marrow. It was with 60 Vbeta and 13 Jbeta primers that the PCR ran. Here immunoSEQ multiplex PCR was the method, and the copy in TCRdb shows in-frame clones only, minus some. Altogether roughly 170,000 clones are present, 75% to 90% being singletons, with the ten largest covering under 6%. Remarks on this clone: Its antigen is currently unknown.

The CDR3 loop spans 16 amino acids. With V trimmed by 6 bases and J by 3 bases, 9 bases remained unmatched. The germline V gene encodes CDR1 ENHRY and CDR2 SYGVKD. Sequences were obtained from PBMCs. The rearrangement uses TRBV10-3 and TRBJ2-2; 8 bases align to TRBD2. This clonotype was sampled from a woman between 45 and 65 years old in good health and CMV-seropositive. CDR3 coding DNA: TGTGCCATCAGGCTGACTGGCGGGGGGTACACCGGGGAGCTGTTTTTT. Translated, it gives CAIRLTGGGYTGELFF.